These T cell receptor beta chains were read from a single sample in a study of shared clonotypes between healthy human individuals. TCRdb keeps only in-frame clones here, not all; method: immunoSEQ multiplex PCR. The repertoire consists of 1.4 million to 1.5 million clones, with roughly 96% occurring once and the leading ten covering approximately 1%. Source material: naive CD4+ T cells sorted from blood. These receptors originate from a man aged 25 to 45 in good health. CDR3s include the opening cysteine and the closing phenylalanine or tryptophan. The order of the fields is D gene, V gene, J gene, clone size, CDR3 DNA, CDR3 protein. The D gene is left open where the match is weak. Size values are once, few and many counts, or a class for expanded clones, and some rows have none.

d_call: NA
v_call: TRBV4-1
j_call: TRBJ1-5
clone_size: NA
cdr3_nt: TGCGCCAGCAGCCAAGAGGACGGGTATCAGCCCCAGCATTTT
cdr3_aa: CASSQEDGYQPQHF

d_call: NA
v_call: TRBV7-9
j_call: TRBJ1-4
clone_size: NA
cdr3_nt: TGTGCCAGCAGCTTCTCCCGGACAACTAATGAAAAACTGTTTTTT
cdr3_aa: CASSFSRTTNEKLFF

d_call: TRBD2
v_call: TRBV5-4
j_call: TRBJ2-1
clone_size: NA
cdr3_nt: TGTGCCACCACAGAGCCGGAACTAGCGGGAGTGTACAATGAGCAGTTCTTC
cdr3_aa: CATTEPELAGVYNEQFF

d_call: TRBD1
v_call: TRBV15
j_call: TRBJ1-2
clone_size: NA
cdr3_nt: TGTGCCACCAGCAGAGGGGGGACAGTCTATGGCTACACCTTC
cdr3_aa: CATSRGGTVYGYTF

d_call: NA
v_call: TRBV5-1
j_call: TRBJ2-3
clone_size: NA
cdr3_nt: TGCGCCAGCAGCTTGGAACTAGGGGCAGATACGCAGTATTTT
cdr3_aa: CASSLELGADTQYF

d_call: NA
v_call: TRBV9
j_call: TRBJ2-3
clone_size: NA
cdr3_nt: TGTGCCAGCACCCGATTCAGGGGTGGGGAAGATACGCAGTATTTT
cdr3_aa: CASTRFRGGEDTQYF

d_call: TRBD1
v_call: TRBV29-1
j_call: TRBJ2-1
clone_size: NA
cdr3_nt: TGCAGCGTCCTGGGACAGGAGGGGTACAATGAGCAGTTCTTC
cdr3_aa: CSVLGQEGYNEQFF

d_call: TRBD1
v_call: TRBV6-1
j_call: TRBJ2-1
clone_size: NA
cdr3_nt: TGTGCCAGCAGTGAAACCGTGTCAGGGGGCGGTGAGCAGTTCTTC
cdr3_aa: CASSETVSGGGEQFF

d_call: NA
v_call: TRBV9
j_call: TRBJ2-5
clone_size: NA
cdr3_nt: TGTGCCAGCAGCGTAGCGGCAGCTGGGATAGAGACCCAGTACTTC
cdr3_aa: CASSVAAAGIETQYF

d_call: TRBD2
v_call: TRBV2
j_call: TRBJ2-1
clone_size: NA
cdr3_nt: TGTGCCAGCAGTGAATTGGGACTAGCGGGAGGCTCCTACAATGAGCAGTTCTTC
cdr3_aa: CASSELGLAGGSYNEQFF

d_call: TRBD2
v_call: TRBV4-1
j_call: TRBJ2-2
clone_size: NA
cdr3_nt: TGCGCCAGCAGCCAAGATCCTAGCGGGCCCGGGGAGCTGTTTTTT
cdr3_aa: CASSQDPSGPGELFF

d_call: NA
v_call: TRBV2
j_call: TRBJ2-3
clone_size: NA
cdr3_nt: TGTGCCAGCAGTGAAGGGGGACTCCGCACAGATACGCAGTATTTT
cdr3_aa: CASSEGGLRTDTQYF

d_call: NA
v_call: TRBV5-4
j_call: TRBJ2-7
clone_size: NA
cdr3_nt: TGTGCCAGCAGCTTGGACAGGGTCGACGAGCAGTACTTC
cdr3_aa: CASSLDRVDEQYF

d_call: NA
v_call: TRBV6-1
j_call: TRBJ1-2
clone_size: NA
cdr3_nt: TGTGCCAGCAGTGAAGTGGTGGCAGGCTACACCTTC
cdr3_aa: CASSEVVAGYTF

d_call: NA
v_call: TRBV19
j_call: TRBJ2-7
clone_size: NA
cdr3_nt: TGTGCCAGTAGTACACAGGGGGGGTACGAGCAGTACTTC
cdr3_aa: CASSTQGGYEQYF

d_call: NA
v_call: TRBV4-3
j_call: TRBJ2-7
clone_size: NA
cdr3_nt: TGCGCCAGCAGCCAAGTACGAGGGGTGGGGTACGAGCAGTACTTC
cdr3_aa: CASSQVRGVGYEQYF

d_call: TRBD2
v_call: TRBV29-1
j_call: TRBJ2-7
clone_size: NA
cdr3_nt: TGCAGCGTTTTACTAGCGGGACTCTCCTACGAGCAGTACTTC
cdr3_aa: CSVLLAGLSYEQYF

d_call: NA
v_call: TRBV5-1
j_call: TRBJ2-6
clone_size: NA
cdr3_nt: TGCGCCAGCAGCTACGAAGGGTTCTCTGGGGCCAACGTCCTGACTTTC
cdr3_aa: CASSYEGFSGANVLTF

d_call: TRBD1
v_call: TRBV7-9
j_call: TRBJ1-1
clone_size: NA
cdr3_nt: TGTGCCAGCAGCTTAACAGGGGGCTGGATGAACACTGAAGCTTTCTTT
cdr3_aa: CASSLTGGWMNTEAFF

d_call: TRBD2
v_call: TRBV11-2
j_call: TRBJ2-1
clone_size: NA
cdr3_nt: TGTGCCAGCAGCTTAATGCGGGAGGTCAATGAGCAGTTCTTC
cdr3_aa: CASSLMREVNEQFF

d_call: TRBD1
v_call: TRBV10-3
j_call: TRBJ2-1
clone_size: NA
cdr3_nt: TGTGCCATCACTCAGGGGGCCGGTGCGGTCAATGAGCAGTTCTTC
cdr3_aa: CAITQGAGAVNEQFF

d_call: TRBD1
v_call: TRBV18
j_call: TRBJ1-4
clone_size: NA
cdr3_nt: TGTGCCAGCTCACTCCGGGACAGGGTTGAAAAACTGTTTTTT
cdr3_aa: CASSLRDRVEKLFF

d_call: NA
v_call: TRBV10-2
j_call: TRBJ1-2
clone_size: NA
cdr3_nt: TGCGCCAGCAGCGGGAGCCGCAGGGAAGTTGGCTACACCTTC
cdr3_aa: CASSGSRREVGYTF

d_call: TRBD2
v_call: TRBV5-4
j_call: TRBJ2-1
clone_size: NA
cdr3_nt: TGTGCCAGCAGCTTGGATGGGCTAGCGGGAGGCCCAAATGAGCAGTTCTTC
cdr3_aa: CASSLDGLAGGPNEQFF

d_call: NA
v_call: TRBV5-1
j_call: TRBJ2-3
clone_size: NA
cdr3_nt: TGCGCCAGCAGCACCTCGGGGGATACGCAGTATTTT
cdr3_aa: CASSTSGDTQYF

d_call: TRBD2
v_call: TRBV7-9
j_call: TRBJ2-7
clone_size: NA
cdr3_nt: TGTGCCAGCAGCTCGGTGGATATTAGGCTAGCGGGAGTGGTCGAGCAGTACTTC
cdr3_aa: CASSSVDIRLAGVVEQYF

d_call: NA
v_call: TRBV7-8
j_call: TRBJ2-1
clone_size: NA
cdr3_nt: TGTGCCAGCAGCCCCCCGATCAAACTAGGGAGCTCCTACAATGAGCAGTTCTTC
cdr3_aa: CASSPPIKLGSSYNEQFF

d_call: TRBD2
v_call: TRBV15
j_call: TRBJ2-4
clone_size: NA
cdr3_nt: TGTGCCACCAGCAGAGGTCCTAGCGGCCCCGGCGCCAAAAACATTCAGTACTTC
cdr3_aa: CATSRGPSGPGAKNIQYF

d_call: NA
v_call: TRBV11-2
j_call: TRBJ1-2
clone_size: NA
cdr3_nt: TGTGCCAGCAGCTTGGGAACAAACTATGGCTACACCTTC
cdr3_aa: CASSLGTNYGYTF

d_call: TRBD1
v_call: TRBV5-5
j_call: TRBJ2-7
clone_size: NA
cdr3_nt: TGTGCCAGCAGCAGGACAGGGGTACACGAGCAGTACTTC
cdr3_aa: CASSRTGVHEQYF

d_call: TRBD1
v_call: TRBV4-1
j_call: TRBJ1-1
clone_size: NA
cdr3_nt: TGCGCCAGCAGCCAAGTCTACGGGACAGGGAGGGCTTTCTTT
cdr3_aa: CASSQVYGTGRAFF

d_call: NA
v_call: TRBV7-9
j_call: TRBJ2-7
clone_size: NA
cdr3_nt: TGTGCCAGCAGCTTACCCTCGGGACAGTCAGTCGGGGGGCAGTACGAGCAGTACTTC
cdr3_aa: CASSLPSGQSVGGQYEQYF

d_call: TRBD2
v_call: TRBV5-1
j_call: TRBJ2-3
clone_size: NA
cdr3_nt: TGCGCCAGCAGCTTGCGGCTAGCGGGAGGATTCTCAGATACGCAGTATTTT
cdr3_aa: CASSLRLAGGFSDTQYF

d_call: TRBD2
v_call: TRBV28
j_call: TRBJ2-7
clone_size: NA
cdr3_nt: TGTGCCAGCGAACTAGCGGGAGGAACCTACGAGCAGTACTTC
cdr3_aa: CASELAGGTYEQYF

d_call: NA
v_call: TRBV28
j_call: TRBJ1-4
clone_size: NA
cdr3_nt: TGTGCCAGCAGTTTACCGACAGGCTTTAATGAAAAACTGTTTTTT
cdr3_aa: CASSLPTGFNEKLFF

d_call: TRBD1
v_call: TRBV9
j_call: TRBJ2-3
clone_size: NA
cdr3_nt: TGTGCCAGCAGCTTTTCACTTCTCGGGACAGGGGAAGATACGCAGTATTTT
cdr3_aa: CASSFSLLGTGEDTQYF

d_call: TRBD1
v_call: TRBV5-1
j_call: TRBJ2-7
clone_size: NA
cdr3_nt: TGCGCCAGCAGCTCCGGGACAGGGGTTTACTTGTACGAGCAGTACTTC
cdr3_aa: CASSSGTGVYLYEQYF

d_call: TRBD1
v_call: TRBV14
j_call: TRBJ2-5
clone_size: NA
cdr3_nt: TGTGCCAGCAGCCAAAGACAGGGGGGGAAAGAGACCCAGTACTTC
cdr3_aa: CASSQRQGGKETQYF

d_call: NA
v_call: TRBV29-1
j_call: TRBJ2-1
clone_size: NA
cdr3_nt: TGCAGCGTGGCACTAGGCCCTGGGGAGCAGTTCTTC
cdr3_aa: CSVALGPGEQFF

d_call: NA
v_call: TRBV7-9
j_call: TRBJ1-2
clone_size: few
cdr3_nt: TGTGCCAGCAGCTTAGAAGTACAGACCTATGGCTACACCTTC
cdr3_aa: CASSLEVQTYGYTF

d_call: NA
v_call: TRBV6-1
j_call: TRBJ2-6
clone_size: NA
cdr3_nt: TGTGCCACCCCGGGGGTAAGCTCTGGGGCCAACGTCCTGACTTTC
cdr3_aa: CATPGVSSGANVLTF

d_call: NA
v_call: TRBV28
j_call: TRBJ2-1
clone_size: NA
cdr3_nt: TGTGCCAGCAGCGGCGCCCGGGGCCTTAACGAGCAGTTCTTC
cdr3_aa: CASSGARGLNEQFF

d_call: NA
v_call: TRBV2
j_call: TRBJ1-2
clone_size: NA
cdr3_nt: TGTGCCAGCAGTGAAGCCAAGATTGGGGGCTATGGCTACACCTTC
cdr3_aa: CASSEAKIGGYGYTF

d_call: TRBD2
v_call: TRBV25-1
j_call: TRBJ2-5
clone_size: NA
cdr3_nt: TGTGCCAGCAGCCCTGGGGAGGGGAAATGGACCCAGTACTTC
cdr3_aa: CASSPGEGKWTQYF

d_call: TRBD2
v_call: TRBV9
j_call: TRBJ2-5
clone_size: NA
cdr3_nt: TGTGCCAGCAGCACGGGACTAGCGGGAGGGGGACAAGAGACCCAGTACTTC
cdr3_aa: CASSTGLAGGGQETQYF

d_call: TRBD2
v_call: TRBV9
j_call: TRBJ2-5
clone_size: NA
cdr3_nt: TGTGCCAGCAGCCCTAGGGGAGGGACGGGAGAAGAGACCCAGTACTTC
cdr3_aa: CASSPRGGTGEETQYF

d_call: NA
v_call: TRBV29-1
j_call: TRBJ2-1
clone_size: NA
cdr3_nt: TGCAGCGTTTCTGACCGCCTCAACAATGAGCAGTTCTTC
cdr3_aa: CSVSDRLNNEQFF

d_call: NA
v_call: TRBV2
j_call: TRBJ1-3
clone_size: few
cdr3_nt: TGTGCCAGCAGTAGACAGCGAGGAGCTTCTGGAAACACCATATATTTT
cdr3_aa: CASSRQRGASGNTIYF

d_call: TRBD2
v_call: TRBV18
j_call: TRBJ2-2
clone_size: NA
cdr3_nt: TGTGCCAGCTCACCTGCCGGGACTAGCGGGAGTTTGGGCAACACCGGGGAGCTGTTTTTT
cdr3_aa: CASSPAGTSGSLGNTGELFF

d_call: TRBD2
v_call: TRBV5-1
j_call: TRBJ2-3
clone_size: NA
cdr3_nt: TGCGCCAGCAGCTTAACGTTCGGACTAGCGCCGAGGGGAGATACGCAGTATTTT
cdr3_aa: CASSLTFGLAPRGDTQYF

d_call: TRBD1
v_call: TRBV5-1
j_call: TRBJ1-1
clone_size: NA
cdr3_nt: TGCGCCAGCAGCCTGGGAAGGAGGGGGCGTCGGACTGAAGCTTTCTTT
cdr3_aa: CASSLGRRGRRTEAFF

d_call: NA
v_call: TRBV4-3
j_call: TRBJ2-5
clone_size: NA
cdr3_nt: TGCGCCAGCAGCCAACACCCGGACGTAGGGGCGGGCGGGACCCAGTACTTC
cdr3_aa: CASSQHPDVGAGGTQYF